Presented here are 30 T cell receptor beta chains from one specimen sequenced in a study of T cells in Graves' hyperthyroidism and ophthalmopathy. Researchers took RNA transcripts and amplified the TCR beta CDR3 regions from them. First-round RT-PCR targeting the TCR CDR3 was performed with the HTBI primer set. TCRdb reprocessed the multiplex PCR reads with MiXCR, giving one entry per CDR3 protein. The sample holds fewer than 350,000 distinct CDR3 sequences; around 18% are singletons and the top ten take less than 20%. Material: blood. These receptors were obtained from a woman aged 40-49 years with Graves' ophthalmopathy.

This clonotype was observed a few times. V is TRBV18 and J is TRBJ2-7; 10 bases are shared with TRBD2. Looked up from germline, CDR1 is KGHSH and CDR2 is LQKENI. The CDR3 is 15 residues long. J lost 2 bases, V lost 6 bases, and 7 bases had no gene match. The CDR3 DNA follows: TGTGCCAGCTCCCTCGGGACTAGCGCGACCTACGAGCAGTACTTC. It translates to CASSLGTSATYEQYF.

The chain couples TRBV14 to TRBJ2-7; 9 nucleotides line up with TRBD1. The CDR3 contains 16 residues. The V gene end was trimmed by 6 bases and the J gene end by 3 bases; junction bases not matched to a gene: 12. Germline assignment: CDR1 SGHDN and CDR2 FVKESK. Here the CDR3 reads CASSPYLRDRVYEQYF. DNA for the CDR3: TGTGCCAGCAGTCCTTATCTCCGGGACAGGGTCTACGAGCAGTACTTC.

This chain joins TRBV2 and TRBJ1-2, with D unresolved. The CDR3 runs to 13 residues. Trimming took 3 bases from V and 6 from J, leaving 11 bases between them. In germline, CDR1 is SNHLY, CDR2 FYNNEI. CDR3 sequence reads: CASSEWLVNGYTF. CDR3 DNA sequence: TGTGCCAGCAGTGAGTGGTTGGTGAATGGCTACACCTTC. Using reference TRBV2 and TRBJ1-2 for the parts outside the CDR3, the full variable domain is EPEVTQTPSHQVTQMGQEVILRCVPISNHLYFYWYRQILGQKVEFLVSFYNNEISEKSEIFDDQFSVERPDGSNFTLKIRSTKLEDSAMYFCASSEWLVNGYTFGSGTRLTVV.

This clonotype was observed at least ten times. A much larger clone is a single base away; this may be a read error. CDR3 sequence (DNA): TGTGCCTGGAGTGTACGTGGCTCTGGGGTCAACGTCCTGACTTTC. As protein: CAWSVRGSGVNVLTF. V gene TRBV30 combines with J gene TRBJ2-6; unclear D gene. Germline V gene lookup returns CDR1 GTSNPN and CDR2 SVGIG (reference sequence). The CDR3 has 15 amino acids.

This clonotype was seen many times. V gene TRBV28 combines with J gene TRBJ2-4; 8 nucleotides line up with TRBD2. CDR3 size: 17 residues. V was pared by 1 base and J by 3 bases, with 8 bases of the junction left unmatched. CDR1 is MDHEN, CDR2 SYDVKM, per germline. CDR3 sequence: CASSLFGRAAGKNIQYF. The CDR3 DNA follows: TGTGCCAGCAGTTTATTCGGGAGGGCGGCCGGCAAAAACATTCAGTACTTC.

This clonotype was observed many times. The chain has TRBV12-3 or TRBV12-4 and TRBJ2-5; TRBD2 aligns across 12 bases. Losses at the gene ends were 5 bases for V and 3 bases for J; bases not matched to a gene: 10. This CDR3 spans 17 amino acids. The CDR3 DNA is TGTGCCAGCAGTCTGTCCGGGACTAGCGGGCTGAAAGAGACCCAGTACTTC. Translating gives CASSLSGTSGLKETQYF.

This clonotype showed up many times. This CDR3 is CASSQGDILSSADTQYF. The CDR3 region has the DNA TGCGCCAGCAGCCAAGGAGACATTCTCTCTAGCGCAGATACGCAGTATTTT. This chain links TRBV4-1 with TRBJ2-3; the D gene is possibly TRBD2 (6 bases). CDR1 and CDR2 (germline): MGHRA, YSYEKL. The V end was cut by 1 base, the J end by 4 bases, with 18 bases between. The length of the CDR3 is 17 residues.

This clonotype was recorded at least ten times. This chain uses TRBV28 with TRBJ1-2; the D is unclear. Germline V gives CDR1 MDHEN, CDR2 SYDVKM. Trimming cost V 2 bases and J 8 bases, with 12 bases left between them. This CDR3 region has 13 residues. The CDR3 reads CASSLGYQQGYTF. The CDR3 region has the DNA TGTGCCAGCAGTTTAGGGTATCAACAGGGCTACACCTTC.

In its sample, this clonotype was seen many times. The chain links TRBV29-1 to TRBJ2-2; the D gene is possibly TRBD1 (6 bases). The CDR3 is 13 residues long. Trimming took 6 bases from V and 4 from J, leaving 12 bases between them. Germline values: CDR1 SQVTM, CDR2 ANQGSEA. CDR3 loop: CSVQDSPTGELFF. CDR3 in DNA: TGCAGCGTACAGGACAGTCCCACCGGGGAGCTGTTTTTT.

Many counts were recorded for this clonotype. The CDR3 region is CASSLMPGQINSGNTIYF. The CDR3 DNA follows: TGTGCCAGCAGCTTAATGCCGGGACAGATAAACTCTGGAAACACCATATATTTT. This chain uses TRBV11-2 with TRBJ1-3; 7 bases align to TRBD1. The CDR3 has 18 amino acids. CDR1 is SGHAT, CDR2 FQNNGV, per germline. After removal of 2 bases from V and 0 bases from J, the junction contained 10 bases not matched to a gene. Using reference TRBV11-2 and TRBJ1-3 for the parts outside the CDR3, the full variable domain is EAGVAQSPRYKIIEKRQSVAFWCNPISGHATLYWYQQILGQGPKLLIQFQNNGVVDDSQLPKDRFSAERLKGVDSTLKIQPAKLEDSAVYLCASSLMPGQINSGNTIYFGEGSWLTVV.

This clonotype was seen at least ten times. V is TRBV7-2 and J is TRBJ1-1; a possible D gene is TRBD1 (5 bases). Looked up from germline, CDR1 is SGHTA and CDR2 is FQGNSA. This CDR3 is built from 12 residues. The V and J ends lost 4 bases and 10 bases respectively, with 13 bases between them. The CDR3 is CASSSGGTGAFF. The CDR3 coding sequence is TGTGCCAGCAGCTCCGGAGGGACGGGAGCTTTCTTT. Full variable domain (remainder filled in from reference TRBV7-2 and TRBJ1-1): GAGVSQSPSNKVTEKGKDVELRCDPISGHTALYWYRQSLGQGLEFLIYFQGNSAPDKSGLPSDRFSAERTGGSVSTLTIQRTQQEDSAVYLCASSSGGTGAFFGQGTRLTVV.

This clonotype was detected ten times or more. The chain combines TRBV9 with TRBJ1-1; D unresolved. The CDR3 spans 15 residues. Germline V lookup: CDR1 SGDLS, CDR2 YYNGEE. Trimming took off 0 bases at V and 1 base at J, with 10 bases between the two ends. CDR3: CASSVGPGSNTEAFF. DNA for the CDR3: TGTGCCAGCAGCGTAGGCCCGGGATCGAACACTGAAGCTTTCTTT.

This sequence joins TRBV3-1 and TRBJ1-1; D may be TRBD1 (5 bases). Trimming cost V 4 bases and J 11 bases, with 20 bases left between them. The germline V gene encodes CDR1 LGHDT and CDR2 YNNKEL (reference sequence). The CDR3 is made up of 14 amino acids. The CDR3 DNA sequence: TGTGCCAGCAGCCCAAGACCTCAGGGTTTGTCGGCTTTCTTT. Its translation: CASSPRPQGLSAFF.

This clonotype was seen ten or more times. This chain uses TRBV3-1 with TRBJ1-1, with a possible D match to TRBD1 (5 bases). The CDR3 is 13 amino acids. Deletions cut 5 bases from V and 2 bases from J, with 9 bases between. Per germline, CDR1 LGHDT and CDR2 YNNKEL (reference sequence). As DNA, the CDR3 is TGTGCCAGCAGCATGACAGTCAACACTGAAGCTTTCTTT. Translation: CASSMTVNTEAFF.

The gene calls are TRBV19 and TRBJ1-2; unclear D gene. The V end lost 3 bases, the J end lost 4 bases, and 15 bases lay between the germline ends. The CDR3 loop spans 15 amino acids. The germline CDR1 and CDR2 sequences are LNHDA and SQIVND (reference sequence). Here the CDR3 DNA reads TGTGCCAGTAGTATCTCGCAGCTACGGTTCTATGGCTACACCTTC. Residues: CASSISQLRFYGYTF.

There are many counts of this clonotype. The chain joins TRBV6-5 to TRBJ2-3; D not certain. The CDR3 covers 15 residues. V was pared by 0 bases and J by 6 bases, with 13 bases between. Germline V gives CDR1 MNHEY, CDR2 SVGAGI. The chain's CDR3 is CASSYSRLSIDTQYF. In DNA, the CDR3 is TGTGCCAGCAGTTACTCGAGGCTTTCGATTGATACGCAGTATTTT.

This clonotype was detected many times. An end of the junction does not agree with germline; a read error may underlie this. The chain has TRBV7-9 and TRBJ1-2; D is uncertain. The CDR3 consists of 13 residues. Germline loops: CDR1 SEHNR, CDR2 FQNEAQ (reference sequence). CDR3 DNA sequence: TGTGCCAGCAGCTTTGGCTCTAACTATGGCTACGCCTTC. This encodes CASSFGSNYGYAF.

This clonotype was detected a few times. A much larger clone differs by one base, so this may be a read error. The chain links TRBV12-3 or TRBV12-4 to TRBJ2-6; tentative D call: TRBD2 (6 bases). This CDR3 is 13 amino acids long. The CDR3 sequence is CAGGPSVANVLTF. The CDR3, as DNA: TGTGCCGGAGGGCCTTCTGTGGCCAACGTCCTGACTTTC.

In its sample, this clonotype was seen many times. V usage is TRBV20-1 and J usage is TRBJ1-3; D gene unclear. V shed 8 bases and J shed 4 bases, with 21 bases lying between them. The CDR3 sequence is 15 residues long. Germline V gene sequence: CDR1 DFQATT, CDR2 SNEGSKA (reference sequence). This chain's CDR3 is CSSSPSGSRGNTIYF. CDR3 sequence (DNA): TGCAGTAGTTCTCCGTCGGGTTCTCGCGGAAACACCATATATTTT.

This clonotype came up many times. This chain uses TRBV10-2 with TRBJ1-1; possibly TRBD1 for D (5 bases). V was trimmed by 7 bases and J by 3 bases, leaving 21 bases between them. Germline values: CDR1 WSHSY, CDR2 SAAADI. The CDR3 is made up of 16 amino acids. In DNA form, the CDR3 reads TGCGCCAGCATCCCGACAGTTCGTTTCTCGGACACTGAAGCTTTCTTT. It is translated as CASIPTVRFSDTEAFF.

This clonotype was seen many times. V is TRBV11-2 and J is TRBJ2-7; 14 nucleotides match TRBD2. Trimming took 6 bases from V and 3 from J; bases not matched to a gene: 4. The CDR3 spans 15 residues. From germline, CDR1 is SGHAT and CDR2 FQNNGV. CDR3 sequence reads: CASRTTSGRDYEQYF. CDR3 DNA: TGTGCCAGCAGGACGACTAGCGGGAGGGACTACGAGCAGTACTTC.

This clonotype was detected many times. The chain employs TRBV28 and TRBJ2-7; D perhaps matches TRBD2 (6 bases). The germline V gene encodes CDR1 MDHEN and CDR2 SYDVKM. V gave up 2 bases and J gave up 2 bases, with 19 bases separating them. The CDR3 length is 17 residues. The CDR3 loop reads CASSLKLGGILTYEQYF. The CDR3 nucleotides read TGTGCCAGCAGTTTAAAGCTCGGCGGGATTTTGACCTACGAGCAGTACTTC. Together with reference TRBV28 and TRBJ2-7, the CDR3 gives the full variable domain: DVKVTQSSRYLVKRTGEKVFLECVQDMDHENMFWYRQDPGLGLRLIYFSYDVKMKEKGDIPEGYSVSREKKERFSLILESASTNQTSMYLCASSLKLGGILTYEQYFGPGTRLTVT.

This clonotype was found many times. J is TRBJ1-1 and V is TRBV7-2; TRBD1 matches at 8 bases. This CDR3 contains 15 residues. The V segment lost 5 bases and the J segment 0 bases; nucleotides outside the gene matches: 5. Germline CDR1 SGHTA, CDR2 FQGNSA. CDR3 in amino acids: CASSPRTGMNTEAFF. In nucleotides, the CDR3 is TGTGCCAGCAGCCCACGGACAGGGATGAACACTGAAGCTTTCTTT.

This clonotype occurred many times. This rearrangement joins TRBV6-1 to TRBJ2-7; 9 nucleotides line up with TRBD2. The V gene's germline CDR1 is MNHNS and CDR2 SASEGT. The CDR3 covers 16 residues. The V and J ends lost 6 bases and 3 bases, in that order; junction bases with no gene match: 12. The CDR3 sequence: CASRAGGLGKDYEQYF. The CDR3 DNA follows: TGTGCCAGCAGAGCGGGGGGACTGGGTAAGGACTACGAGCAGTACTTC.

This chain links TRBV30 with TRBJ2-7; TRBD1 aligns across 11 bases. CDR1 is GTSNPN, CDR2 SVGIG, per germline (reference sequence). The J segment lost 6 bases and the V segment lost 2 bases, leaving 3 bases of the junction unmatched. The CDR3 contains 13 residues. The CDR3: CAWSIGQGAEQYF. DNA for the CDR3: TGTGCCTGGAGTATAGGACAGGGGGCCGAGCAGTACTTC.

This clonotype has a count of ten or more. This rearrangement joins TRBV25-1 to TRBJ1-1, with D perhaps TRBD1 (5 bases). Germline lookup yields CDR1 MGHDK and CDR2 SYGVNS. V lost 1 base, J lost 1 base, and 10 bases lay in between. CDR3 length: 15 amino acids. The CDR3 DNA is TGTGCCAGCAGTGAATTTCTGGGACCGAACACTGAAGCTTTCTTT. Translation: CASSEFLGPNTEAFF.

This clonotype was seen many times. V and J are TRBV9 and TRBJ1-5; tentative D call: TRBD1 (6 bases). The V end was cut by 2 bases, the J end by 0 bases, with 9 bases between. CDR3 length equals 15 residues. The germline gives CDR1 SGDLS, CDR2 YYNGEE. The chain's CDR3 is CASSVGGSSNQPQHF. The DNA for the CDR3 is TGTGCCAGCAGCGTGGGGGGCTCTAGCAATCAGCCCCAGCATTTT.

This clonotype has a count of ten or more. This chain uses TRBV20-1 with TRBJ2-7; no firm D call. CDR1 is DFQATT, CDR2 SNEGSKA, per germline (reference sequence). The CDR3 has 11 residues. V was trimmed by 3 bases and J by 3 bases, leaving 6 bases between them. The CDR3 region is CSASGFYEQYF. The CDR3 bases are TGCAGTGCTAGCGGTTTCTACGAGCAGTACTTC.

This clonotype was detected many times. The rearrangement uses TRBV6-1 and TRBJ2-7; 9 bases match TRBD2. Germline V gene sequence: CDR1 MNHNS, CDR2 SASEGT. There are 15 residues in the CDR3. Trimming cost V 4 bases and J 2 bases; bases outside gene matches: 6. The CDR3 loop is CASSVLREGPYEQYF. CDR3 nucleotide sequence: TGTGCCAGCAGTGTTTTGCGGGAGGGCCCCTACGAGCAGTACTTC.

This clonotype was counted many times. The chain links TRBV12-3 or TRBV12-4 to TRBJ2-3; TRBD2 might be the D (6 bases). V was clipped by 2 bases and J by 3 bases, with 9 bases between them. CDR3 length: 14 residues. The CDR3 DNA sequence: TGTGCCAGCAGTTTAAGTCTAGCGACAGATACGCAGTATTTT. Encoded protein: CASSLSLATDTQYF.